A selection of T cell receptor beta chains follows, all from one sample in a study of OX40 agonist ivuxolimab in advanced cancers. Profiling relied on immunoSEQ multiplex PCR, and the TCRdb table lists in-frame clones only, not all of them. This sample has some 38,000 clones, with roughly 89% found just once. The source material was CD4+ or CD8+ T cells sorted from blood, sampled in a trial of the OX40 agonist ivuxolimab. These receptors all come from an adult with an advanced solid tumor such as melanoma, head and neck, liver or kidney cancer. The CDR3 runs from the conserved cysteine through the conserved F or W. A D gene is named only where the DNA matches it firmly. A row's size may be missing; if present it is once, few, many or a size class.

clone_size d_call j_call v_call cdr3_aa cdr3_nt
- - TRBJ1-5 TRBV7-9 CASSSTEGGNQPQHF TGTGCCAGCAGCTCAACGGAGGGTGGCAATCAGCCCCAGCATTTT
once TRBD1 TRBJ1-3 TRBV5-1 CASSLAGGSGNTIYF TGCGCCAGCAGCTTGGCAGGGGGCTCTGGAAACACCATATATTTT
- - TRBJ1-2 TRBV9 CASSSAGDGYGYTF TGTGCCAGCAGCTCGGCCGGGGATGGCTATGGCTACACCTTC
- - TRBJ2-1 TRBV11-2 CASSGPGPEQFF TGTGCCAGCAGCGGCCCGGGACCCGAGCAGTTCTTC
- - TRBJ1-5 TRBV29-1 CSVSNTYSNQPQHF TGCAGCGTCTCCAACACATATAGCAATCAGCCCCAGCATTTT
once - TRBJ1-1 TRBV6-5 CASSPEPTEAFF TGTGCCAGCAGCCCCGAGCCGACTGAAGCTTTCTTT
- - TRBJ1-4 TRBV18 CASSPQGATNEKLFF TGTGCCAGCTCACCACAGGGGGCAACTAATGAAAAACTGTTTTTT
- TRBD2 TRBJ2-5 TRBV5-5 CASSLHPSGGPETQYF TGTGCCAGCAGCTTGCATCCTAGCGGTGGCCCAGAGACCCAGTACTTC
- - TRBJ1-2 TRBV14 CASSQDRIGGGYYGYTF TGTGCCAGCAGCCAAGATCGAATTGGGGGTGGATACTATGGCTACACCTTC
- - TRBJ2-1 TRBV4-1 CASSQDRSRDYNEQFF TGCGCCAGCAGCCAAGATCGAAGCAGGGATTACAATGAGCAGTTCTTC
few - TRBJ2-5 TRBV5-1 CASSIGGALQETQYF TGCGCCAGCAGTATTGGGGGGGCACTCCAAGAGACCCAGTACTTC
once TRBD1 TRBJ1-4 TRBV11-2 CASSLPGQGNEKLFF TGTGCCAGCAGCTTACCGGGACAGGGAAACGAAAAACTGTTTTTT
- - TRBJ1-3 TRBV11-2 CASSPVRSGNTIYF TGTGCCAGCAGCCCCGTTCGCTCTGGAAACACCATATATTTT
- - TRBJ2-1 TRBV29-1 CSGDPFGEQFF TGCAGCGGTGACCCCTTTGGTGAGCAGTTCTTC
- - TRBJ2-4 TRBV20-1 CSAPTRMLQYF TGCAGTGCCCCGACTAGAATGCTTCAGTACTTC
- - TRBJ2-3 TRBV14 CASSQWVTDTQYF TGTGCCAGCAGCCAGTGGGTCACAGATACGCAGTATTTT
- - TRBJ2-6 TRBV5-1 CASWFGSGANVLTF TGCGCCAGCTGGTTTGGGTCTGGGGCCAACGTCCTGACTTTC
- - TRBJ1-1 TRBV5-1 CASKQLAGDTEAFF TGCGCCAGCAAGCAGCTAGCCGGGGACACTGAAGCTTTCTTT
- - TRBJ1-5 TRBV28 CASTSPGGEGNQPQHF TGTGCCAGCACCTCCCCGGGGGGGGAGGGCAATCAGCCCCAGCATTTT
- TRBD1 TRBJ1-2 TRBV5-1 CASSPGQGALNYGYTF TGCGCCAGCAGCCCGGGACAGGGTGCTCTTAACTATGGCTACACCTTC
- TRBD1 TRBJ1-5 TRBV10-1 CASRWQGACNQPQHF TGCGCCAGCAGATGGCAGGGGGCGTGCAATCAGCCCCAGCATTTT
- - TRBJ2-3 TRBV5-4 CASSLRGSDTQYF TGTGCCAGCAGCTTGCGGGGGTCAGATACGCAGTATTTT